These T cell receptor beta chains were read from a single sample in a study of blood T cell repertoires in COVID-19. Sequencing used immunoSEQ multiplex PCR; TCRdb keeps in-frame clones, though not all of them. Altogether about 60,000 clones are present, about 85% being singletons, with the ten largest covering 10%. The source material was peripheral blood. Receptor source: a human donor with acute or convalescent COVID-19. The donor label of this sample is uncertain. The CDR3 runs from the conserved cysteine through the conserved F or W. D genes are given only for firm matches. For some rows the clone size is stated as once, few or many, or as a class when expanded; others skip it.

clone_size	v_call	j_call	d_call	cdr3_nt	cdr3_aa
-	TRBV7-3	TRBJ2-1	TRBD2	TGTGCCAGCAGCTCGGACGGGTCGGGGACTAGCCGATTCTTC	CASSSDGSGTSRFF
once	TRBV5-4	TRBJ1-1	-	TGTGCCAGCAGTTCCCCGAGAAAGGGAGAAAACACTGAAGCTTTCTTT	CASSSPRKGENTEAFF
-	TRBV5-4	TRBJ2-5	TRBD1	TGTGCCAGCAGCGCAGGGGGCCACGAGACCCAGTACTTC	CASSAGGHETQYF
-	TRBV4-1	TRBJ2-5	-	TGCGCCAGCAGCCCCAGGGGCCGCTACGAGACCCAGTACTTC	CASSPRGRYETQYF
once	TRBV12-5	TRBJ2-2	-	TGTGCTAGTGGTTTGGTAACCCCGGGACTTGTCCAAGCGGGGGAGCTGTTTTTT	CASGLVTPGLVQAGELFF
-	TRBV3-1/TRBV3-2	TRBJ1-2	-	TGTGCCAGCAGCCAGTTCCGGGGGAGGGCCTATGGCTACACCTTC	CASSQFRGRAYGYTF
-	TRBV7-3	TRBJ1-1	-	TGTGCCAGCAGCTCGGACAGAATGAACACTGAAGCTTTCTTT	CASSSDRMNTEAFF
-	TRBV28	TRBJ1-5	TRBD1	TGTGCCAGCAGGAGACAGGGGGTTCAGCCCCAGCATTTT	CASRRQGVQPQHF
-	TRBV21-1	TRBJ2-2	-	TGTGCCAGCAGCAAAGGGCAGGGACACTCGGCGACCGGGGAGCTGTTTTTT	CASSKGQGHSATGELFF
-	TRBV19	TRBJ2-6	-	TGTGCCAGTAGCCCAAGACAGGCCCTATCTGGGGCCAACGTCCTGACTTTC	CASSPRQALSGANVLTF
-	TRBV7-2	TRBJ2-1	TRBD2	TGTGCCAGCAGCTTAGCGCCTAGCGGGGGGGCAAATGAGCAGTTCTTC	CASSLAPSGGANEQFF
-	TRBV4-1	TRBJ1-1	TRBD1	TGCGCCAGCAGCCGCCTGACAGGGATCACTGAAGCTTTCTTT	CASSRLTGITEAFF
-	TRBV27	TRBJ2-1	-	TGTGCCAGCAGTTTAATGCCCCTCCGAATAGCGCCCTACAATGAGCAGTTCTTC	CASSLMPLRIAPYNEQFF
few	TRBV28	TRBJ2-2	TRBD1	TGTGCCAGCAGTATCCACAGGGGAGCGAATTACGCCGGGGAGCTGTTTTTT	CASSIHRGANYAGELFF
-	TRBV19	TRBJ1-5	TRBD1	TGTGCCAGTAGTGACGAGGGGGCGCGGGGTCAGCCCCAGCATTTT	CASSDEGARGQPQHF
-	TRBV11-3	TRBJ1-3	-	TGTGCCAGCAGCCGGGTTGCTGGAAACACCATATATTTT	CASSRVAGNTIYF
-	TRBV18	TRBJ2-3	-	TGTGCCAGCTCACCTTATGGACAGAGCACAGATACGCAGTATTTT	CASSPYGQSTDTQYF
-	TRBV18	TRBJ2-3	TRBD2	TGTGCCAGCTCATCTGGGACTAGCGGTTACACAGATACGCAGTATTTT	CASSSGTSGYTDTQYF
-	TRBV3-1/TRBV3-2	TRBJ2-1	-	TGTGCCAGCAGTTGGGGAGGCTCCTACAATGAGCAGTTCTTC	CASSWGGSYNEQFF
-	TRBV5-4	TRBJ1-6	-	TGTGCCAGCAGTCTAGCCAGCGGGGATTCACCCCTCCACTTT	CASSLASGDSPLHF
-	TRBV10-3	TRBJ1-4	-	TGTGCCATCAGTGGGGGGGGTAGGGATGAAAAACTGTTTTTT	CAISGGGRDEKLFF
few	TRBV5-1	TRBJ1-4	-	TGCGCCAGCAGCTTGGGGCAATCAGCAACTAATGAAAAACTGTTTTTT	CASSLGQSATNEKLFF
few	TRBV6-1	TRBJ1-5	-	TGTGCCAGCAGTGAACAACCAGAACAGCCCCAGCATTTT	CASSEQPEQPQHF
-	TRBV7-9	TRBJ1-6	-	TGTGCCAGCAGCTTCGGGGATCTAAATTCACCCCTCCACTTT	CASSFGDLNSPLHF
-	TRBV6-5	TRBJ1-2	TRBD1	TGTGCCAGCAGACGCGGGGACAGGGGGGAAGGCTACACCTTC	CASRRGDRGEGYTF
-	TRBV24-1	TRBJ2-2	-	TGTGCCACCAGTGAGAGAAACAGGGTTCAGAACACCGGGGAGCTGTTTTTT	CATSERNRVQNTGELFF
-	TRBV5-1	TRBJ1-4	TRBD1	TGCGCCAGCAGCTTGGAGGGGGCAGCTAATGAAAAACTGTTTTTT	CASSLEGAANEKLFF
-	TRBV5-1	TRBJ2-7	TRBD2	TGCGCCAGCAGCCGGGGACTATTCCGCGACGAGCAGTACTTC	CASSRGLFRDEQYF
-	TRBV5-1	TRBJ1-4	-	TGCGCCAGCAGCTTATATGCAACTAATGAAAAACTGTTTTTT	CASSLYATNEKLFF
once	TRBV7-2	TRBJ1-5	TRBD1	TGTGCCAGCAGCACTGGACAGGGGGCGCGGAATCAGCCCCAGCATTTT	CASSTGQGARNQPQHF
many	TRBV19	TRBJ1-1	TRBD1	TGTGCCAGTATCCGACAGGGCGGCCAGACTGAAGCTTTCTTT	CASIRQGGQTEAFF
-	TRBV19	TRBJ2-7	TRBD2	TGTGCCAGTAGTATTCGAACTAGCGGGTCCTACGAGCAGTACTTC	CASSIRTSGSYEQYF
once	TRBV6-6	TRBJ1-3	-	TGTGCCAGCAGTCCCGGACAGACTGGAAACACCATATATTTT	CASSPGQTGNTIYF
once	TRBV15	TRBJ1-5	-	TGTGCCACCAGCAGAGATCAGGGTATAAGCAATCAGCCCCAGCATTTT	CATSRDQGISNQPQHF
once	TRBV20-1	TRBJ2-7	-	TGCAGTGCTAGCTTACTAGCTTCAGAGTACTTC	CSASLLASEYF
-	TRBV19	TRBJ2-7	-	TGTGCCAGTAGTCAGGCGGGCCCCTACGAGCAGTACTTC	CASSQAGPYEQYF
-	TRBV7-4	TRBJ2-1	TRBD2	TGTGCCAGCAGACTAGCGGGGGGTCTATGGCAGGTCTCGCTTAACAATGAGCAGTTCTTC	CASRLAGGLWQVSLNNEQFF
-	TRBV7-8	TRBJ2-1	TRBD2	TGTGCCAGCAGCGGCACGGGGACTACAACCTACAATGAGCAGTTCTTC	CASSGTGTTTYNEQFF
once	TRBV7-8	TRBJ2-7	-	TGTGCCAGCAGCACCAGGGTTTCCTACGAGCAGTACTTC	CASSTRVSYEQYF
-	TRBV4-1	TRBJ2-3	-	TGCGCCAGCAGCCTTTATGGCACAGATACGCAGTATTTT	CASSLYGTDTQYF
-	TRBV11-2	TRBJ2-7	TRBD2	TGTGCCAGCCTACCCGGGACTACAACCTACGAGCAGTACTTC	CASLPGTTTYEQYF
-	TRBV5-1	TRBJ1-1	-	TGCGCCAGCAGCTTGCGGGGTGGCACTGAAGCTTTCTTT	CASSLRGGTEAFF
-	TRBV19	TRBJ2-4	TRBD2	TGTGCCAGTACCGGCGGGAGGGCCAGGTGGGGATCGGTGGACATTCAGTACTTC	CASTGGRARWGSVDIQYF
-	TRBV30	TRBJ1-2	-	TGTGCCTGGAGTTCCCAGGTGGGTGGCTACACCTTC	CAWSSQVGGYTF
-	TRBV5-4	TRBJ1-2	-	TGTGCCAGCAGCTTGTCCTGGGGAGCAGAAAACTATGGCTACACCTTC	CASSLSWGAENYGYTF
-	TRBV18	TRBJ1-2	-	TGTGCCAGCTCACCCGACGGGGGTAGTGGCTACACCTTC	CASSPDGGSGYTF
-	TRBV18	TRBJ2-3	-	TGTGCCAGCTCACCGTCCTCAGATACGCAGTATTTT	CASSPSSDTQYF
-	TRBV10-3	TRBJ1-2	-	TGTGCCCCTCTGGGCGGCGGACTACCTAACTATGGCTACACCTTC	CAPLGGGLPNYGYTF
once	TRBV4-1	TRBJ2-1	TRBD1	TGCGCCAGCAGCCCACATAGGGCAGGGGGCCGTGCGCAGTTCTTC	CASSPHRAGGRAQFF
-	TRBV5-4	TRBJ2-5	TRBD2	TGTGCCAGCAGCTTGAATCTTGGCGGGGGGGCGGAGACCCAGTACTTC	CASSLNLGGGAETQYF
-	TRBV30	TRBJ1-6	TRBD1	TGTGCCTGGAGTAAGGGACAGATTAATTCACCCCTCCACTTT	CAWSKGQINSPLHF
-	TRBV15	TRBJ1-5	-	TGTGCCACCAGCAGAGTACAGGGTCGCAATCAGCCCCAGCATTTT	CATSRVQGRNQPQHF
-	TRBV30	TRBJ1-3	-	TGTGCCTGGAGGGTTAAAGGGGGATTTGGAAACACCATATATTTT	CAWRVKGGFGNTIYF
-	TRBV18	TRBJ2-1	TRBD2	TGTGCCAGCTCACCACCCCTGGACGCCCGCGGGGGAAGTGAGCAGTTCTTC	CASSPPLDARGGSEQFF
once	TRBV28	TRBJ1-4	TRBD1	TGTGCCAGCAGCACGACAGGGTCTGGTAATGAAAAACTGTTTTTT	CASSTTGSGNEKLFF
-	TRBV2	TRBJ2-5	-	TGTGCCAGCAGTGAAGTTTTGGCAGGGGAAGAGACCCAGTACTTC	CASSEVLAGEETQYF